This T cell receptor beta chain came from a study of identifying expanded T cells in peripheral blood. Study results and limitations: Differentially abundant clones: about 1.2 between replicates, about 15 at around 14 days, under 25 at four. Clone count variance between approximately two-week samples rose with total template count.

Germline CDR1 is MNHEY and CDR2 is SVGAGI. This CDR3 has 14 residues. J gave up 4 bases and V 6 bases, and 6 bases lay outside the gene matches. In the case of this clone: Its target is not known.

Collection occurred without any documented infections or immune events in donors. The assay was immunoSEQ multiplex PCR, and TCRdb's table has in-frame clones only and misses some. This sample has fewer than 65,000 clones; around 87% occur once, and the top ten carry approximately 4.7%. The clonotype comes from a person aged 18 to 70 in good health. V gene TRBV6-5 combines with J gene TRBJ2-7, with 10 bases identical to TRBD1. Sequenced: blood. The CDR3 sequence: CASRTTGGQYEQYF. In nucleotides, the CDR3 is TGTGCCAGCAGAACGACAGGGGGCCAATACGAGCAGTACTTC.